This TCR beta chain was identified in a study of a mutant IDH1 vaccine in newly diagnosed glioma. On the study more broadly: Vaccination started 4-6 weeks after radiotherapy alone, or with temozolomide cycles. Patients got radiotherapy, temozolomide, or both beforehand, and most got both.

Study results and limitations: The vaccine induced immune responses, and these occurred in roughly 93% of patients.

Assay used: immunoSEQ multiplex PCR; TCRdb lists only in-frame clones, some missing. This sample has about 66,000 clones, with roughly 74% found just once. Time point meaning: week 35, safety follow-up. With topical imiquimod, each dose of the vaccine consisted of 300 ug of mutant IDH1 20-mer peptide. Weeks 1, 3, 5, 7, 11, 15, 19 and 23 were when patients received their eight vaccinations. A word on this clone: The antigen is unknown.

The TCR originated in a man aged 50 to 59 with glioma. The sample was PBMCs, taken from a glioma patient whose treatment included an IDH1 peptide vaccine.

The CDR3 DNA follows: TGCGCCAGCAGGGAAGCAGAGACCCAGTACTTC. It specifies CASREAETQYF. The chain carries TRBV5-1 and TRBJ2-5; D not resolved. Trimming took 5 bases from V and 4 from J, leaving 6 bases between them. Germline V gene sequence: CDR1 SGHRS, CDR2 YFSETQ. The CDR3 is 11 amino acids.